This T cell receptor beta chain is from a study of CD8 T cells in ankylosing spondylitis. Points from the study as a whole: The clones that were linked to disease were reported to be significantly enriched in matched synovial fluid samples from ankylosing spondylitis patients. As for the disease-linked clones, they showed a CD8+ phenotype and occurred at relatively low frequencies in peripheral blood. Several highly homologous variants made up a TCR beta motif that seemed to typify ankylosing spondylitis blood. Certain motif variants had earlier appeared in reactive arthritis synovial fluid and blood.

This clonotype was observed a few times. Its antigen is not known. Looked up from germline, CDR1 is LNHDA and CDR2 is SQIVND (reference sequence). CDR3 size: 14 residues. V was clipped by 7 bases and J by 2 bases; unmatched bases: 5. With molecular barcodes, quantitative 5'-RACE was used to make the TCR beta libraries. MiXCR, run by TCRdb on the 5' RACE reads, gives a single entry per CDR3 protein. The sample carries about 390,000 distinct CDR3 sequences, about a fifth recorded once. This TCR derives from a male donor with ankylosing spondylitis. Sample: blood, either unsorted or a sorted T cell fraction (not recorded which). This sequence joins TRBV19 and TRBJ2-5; 9 positions match TRBD1. The chain's CDR3 is CASTVTGGQETQYF. The DNA of the CDR3 is TGTGCCAGTACCGTGACAGGGGGACAAGAGACCCAGTACTTC.